These 32 T cell receptor beta chains share one sample of origin, sequenced in a study of OX40 agonist ivuxolimab in advanced cancers. Assay used: immunoSEQ multiplex PCR; TCRdb lists only in-frame clones, some missing. The sample includes 55,000 to 85,000 clones, about 85% of them seen just once. The source was CD4+ or CD8+ T cells sorted from blood, collected in a trial of the OX40 agonist ivuxolimab. These receptors all come from an adult with an advanced solid tumor such as melanoma, head and neck, liver or kidney cancer.

The chain uses TRBV7-3 and TRBJ2-3; possibly TRBD1 for D (5 bases). Germline loops: CDR1 SGHTA, CDR2 FQGTGA. The CDR3 consists of 15 residues. The V gene lost 3 bases and the J gene lost 2 bases, with 12 bases spanning the gap. In DNA, the CDR3 is TGTGCCAGCAGCTTCGCGGCAGGGAACACAGATACGCAGTATTTT. Encoded protein: CASSFAAGNTDTQYF. The full variable domain, rest sourced from reference TRBV7-3 and TRBJ2-3, is GAGVSQTPSNKVTEKGKYVELRCDPISGHTALYWYRQSLGQGPEFLIYFQGTGAADDSGLPNDRFFAVRPEGSVSTLKIQRTERGDSAVYLCASSFAAGNTDTQYFGPGTRLTVL.

The chain employs TRBV6-5 and TRBJ2-3; no firm D call. Germline values: CDR1 MNHEY, CDR2 SVGAGI. V lost 2 bases to trimming and J lost 4 bases, with 7 bases between them. The CDR3 loop spans 13 amino acids. The CDR3 reads CASSYRQADTQYF. The CDR3 nucleotides read TGTGCCAGCAGTTACCGGCAGGCAGATACGCAGTATTTT.

The chain has TRBV6-5 and TRBJ2-3, with TRBD1 identical over 8 bases. V shed 4 bases and J 4 bases; nucleotides not matched to a gene: 4. The CDR3 has 14 amino acids. The germline V gene encodes CDR1 MNHEY and CDR2 SVGAGI. In DNA, the CDR3 is TGTGCCAGCAGTTTGTACAGGGGGGCAGATACGCAGTATTTT. Protein product: CASSLYRGADTQYF.

This clone was picked up one time. J is TRBJ2-6 and V is TRBV6-5; D gene uncertain. This CDR3 has 15 amino acids. Between the trimmed V and J ends, which lost 4 bases and 0 bases, there was a span of 7 bases. The germline CDR1 and CDR2 sequences are MNHEY and SVGAGI. The CDR3, as DNA: TGTGCCAGCAGTTGGGGTCTCTCTGGGGCCAACGTCCTGACTTTC. Its protein product is CASSWGLSGANVLTF.

This chain joins TRBV9 and TRBJ2-4, with 7 bases fitting TRBD2. Germline CDR1 and CDR2: SGDLS and YYNGEE. V dropped 4 bases and J dropped 1; count of bases not matched to a gene: 23. CDR3 length: 21 residues. The CDR3 DNA follows: TGTGCCAGCAGCCTCGGCCTTGGCGGGCTAGCGGTCCCAGGGGCCAAAAACATTCAGTACTTC. Residues: CASSLGLGGLAVPGAKNIQYF. Full variable domain (rest looked up from reference TRBV9 and TRBJ2-4): DSGVTQTPKHLITATGQRVTLRCSPRSGDLSVYWYQQSLDQGLQFLIQYYNGEERAKGNILERFSAQQFPDLHSELNLSSLELGDSALYFCASSLGLGGLAVPGAKNIQYFGAGTRLSVL.

The V and J genes are TRBV10-1 and TRBJ1-4; no clear D. This CDR3 spans 16 amino acids. V shed 6 bases and J shed 0 bases, with 14 bases lying between them. CDR1 is WNHNN and CDR2 is SYGVQD in the germline V gene (reference sequence). CDR3 protein: CASRLGGVATNEKLFF. The CDR3 coding sequence is TGCGCCAGCAGGCTGGGCGGGGTTGCAACTAATGAAAAACTGTTTTTT.

This sequence joins TRBV11-2 and TRBJ1-1; no clear D. V lost 5 bases and J 11 bases, leaving 15 bases between the germline ends. There are 12 residues in the CDR3. Germline CDR1 is SGHAT and CDR2 is FQNNGV. Written as DNA, the CDR3 is TGTGCCAGCAGCCCGAGAGGATTTAGCGCTTTCTTT. This sequence encodes CASSPRGFSAFF.

The genes are TRBV2 and TRBJ1-3, with D hard to call. The V and J ends lost 2 bases and 4 bases respectively, with 6 bases between them. From germline, CDR1 is SNHLY and CDR2 FYNNEI. The CDR3 sequence is 13 residues long. This chain's CDR3 is CASSEWVGNTIYF. DNA for the CDR3: TGTGCCAGCAGTGAATGGGTGGGAAACACCATATATTTT.

The rearrangement uses TRBV15 and TRBJ2-6; TRBD1 agrees at 8 bases. The CDR3 extends over 15 amino acids. Germline assignment: CDR1 LNHNV and CDR2 YYDKDF (reference sequence). The trim removed 3 bases at V and 2 bases at J, leaving 0 bases unmatched. The CDR3 sequence is CATSRDRAGANVLTF. The CDR3 DNA sequence: TGTGCCACCAGCAGGGACAGGGCTGGGGCCAACGTCCTGACTTTC.

The chain's CDR3 is CSVGTGGFLTDTQYF. The CDR3, as DNA: TGCAGCGTTGGCACAGGGGGCTTCTTAACAGATACGCAGTATTTT. The chain has TRBV29-1 and TRBJ2-3; the match to TRBD1 covers 9 bases. The length of the CDR3 is 15 residues. The V gene end was trimmed by 4 bases and the J gene end by 3 bases; junction bases not matched to a gene: 8. Germline lookup yields CDR1 SQVTM and CDR2 ANQGSEA.

This clone was detected a few times. The chain uses TRBV7-8 and TRBJ1-2; 7 bases map to TRBD1. Germline assignment: CDR1 SGHVS and CDR2 FQNEAQ. The V gene end was trimmed by 5 bases and the J gene end by 7 bases; junction bases not matched to a gene: 10. The CDR3 is 14 residues long. The CDR3 sequence is CASSAQTGSGGYTF. CDR3 coding DNA: TGTGCCAGCAGCGCGCAGACAGGGTCGGGTGGCTACACCTTC.

The genes are TRBV7-9 and TRBJ1-4; 9 nucleotides agree with TRBD1. V trimming: 5 bases; J trimming: 7 bases; junction bases outside the gene matches: 11. This CDR3 is 16 amino acids long. The germline CDR1 and CDR2 sequences are SEHNR and FQNEAQ (reference sequence). DNA of the CDR3: TGTGCCAGCAGCGTCCCCCGGGGGACAGGGCCTGAAAAACTGTTTTTT. Translation: CASSVPRGTGPEKLFF.

V is TRBV29-1 and J is TRBJ2-3, with D tentatively TRBD1 (6 bases). Looked up from germline, CDR1 is SQVTM and CDR2 is ANQGSEA. This CDR3 comprises 14 residues. V dropped 4 bases and J dropped 6 bases, with 17 bases sitting between them. CDR3 region: CSVGKGWGPDTQYF. In DNA, the CDR3 is TGCAGCGTTGGGAAGGGGTGGGGGCCCGATACGCAGTATTTT.

The chain combines TRBV7-3 with TRBJ2-5; maybe TRBD2 (6 bases). Trimming took 2 bases from V and 2 from J, leaving 15 bases between them. The CDR3 covers 16 residues. CDR1 SGHTA and CDR2 FQGTGA come from the germline V gene. The CDR3 DNA is TGTGCCAGCAGCTTAGGGGCGGGACTTACTCAAGAGACCCAGTACTTC. This codes for CASSLGAGLTQETQYF.

The rearrangement links TRBV6-5 to TRBJ1-5; no clear D. Trimming pared 5 bases from V and 7 bases from J, leaving 15 bases between. Germline V CDR1 and CDR2: MNHEY, SVGAGI. This CDR3 has 14 residues. CDR3 in amino acids: CASSTRSLGQPQHF. As DNA, the CDR3 is TGTGCCAGCAGTACGCGATCCCTGGGGCAGCCCCAGCATTTT.

In its sample, this clone was seen a few times. This chain links TRBV12-5 with TRBJ1-5; 7 bases fit TRBD1. The CDR3 has 16 amino acids. Germline trimming cut 3 bases from V and 1 base from J; bases unmatched to any gene: 6. Germline CDR1 is LGHNT and CDR2 is FRNRAP. The CDR3 here is CASGFYRGGSNQPQHF. The CDR3 DNA reads as TGTGCTAGTGGTTTTTACAGGGGAGGGAGCAATCAGCCCCAGCATTTT.

In its sample, this clone was seen a few times. The chain joins TRBV30 to TRBJ1-1; TRBD1 agrees at 11 bases. This CDR3 comprises 15 residues. Per germline, CDR1 GTSNPN and CDR2 SVGIG (reference sequence). With V trimmed by 4 bases and J by 4 bases, 8 bases remained unmatched. CDR3 bases: TGTGCCTGGATTGGACAGGGGGCAATTCGCACTGAAGCTTTCTTT. It yields the protein CAWIGQGAIRTEAFF.

This sequence joins TRBV5-1 and TRBJ2-1, with D perhaps TRBD1 (5 bases). This CDR3 has 14 amino acids. V lost 0 bases, J lost 7 bases, and 11 bases lay in between. Germline CDR1 SGHRS, CDR2 YFSETQ. This CDR3 is CASSLVTGSNEQFF. CDR3 coding DNA: TGCGCCAGCAGCTTGGTCACAGGTTCGAATGAGCAGTTCTTC.

The V and J genes are TRBV7-2 and TRBJ2-7; D call uncertain. Germline V lookup: CDR1 SGHTA, CDR2 FQGNSA. Trimming pared 5 bases from V and 0 bases from J, leaving 20 bases between. The CDR3 sequence is 17 residues long. For the CDR3, the DNA is TGTGCCAGCAGCCCCAGACTGGCGGCCATGAGCTCCTACGAGCAGTACTTC. It yields the protein CASSPRLAAMSSYEQYF.

The chain is built from TRBV7-9 and TRBJ1-4; D not certain. This CDR3 is built from 15 residues. The germline gives CDR1 SEHNR, CDR2 FQNEAQ (reference sequence). V was trimmed by 1 base and J by 7 bases, leaving 13 bases between them. CDR3 DNA: TGTGCCAGCAGCTTAGGTCGCCACGAAGGTGAAAAACTGTTTTTT. It codes for CASSLGRHEGEKLFF.

The chain joins TRBV5-1 to TRBJ2-1, with a tentative D call TRBD2 (6 bases). Looked up from germline, CDR1 is SGHRS and CDR2 is YFSETQ. This CDR3 is built from 15 residues. V lost 3 bases, J lost 5 bases, and 15 bases lay in between. The CDR3 loop reads CASSSLRTTDNEQFF. CDR3 sequence (DNA): TGCGCCAGCAGCTCGCTGAGGACTACCGACAATGAGCAGTTCTTC. Full variable domain (outside the CDR3, taken from reference TRBV5-1 and TRBJ2-1): KAGVTQTPRYLIKTRGQQVTLSCSPISGHRSVSWYQQTPGQGLQFLFEYFSETQRNKGNFPGRFSGRQFSNSRSEMNVSTLELGDSALYLCASSSLRTTDNEQFFGPGTRLTVL.

This clone came up once. V is TRBV10-3 and J is TRBJ2-2; D assignment may be TRBD1 or TRBD2 (5 bases each). Trimming removed 4 bases from V and 0 bases from J, with 9 bases in between. The CDR3 covers 15 residues. Per the germline V gene, CDR1 is ENHRY and CDR2 is SYGVKD. CDR3 sequence (DNA): TGTGCCATCAGTGCGGGACGGACGAACACCGGGGAGCTGTTTTTT. Protein product: CAISAGRTNTGELFF.

The genes are TRBV19 and TRBJ2-1, with 7 bases aligning to TRBD1. J gave up 6 bases and V 3 bases, and 5 bases lay outside the gene matches. Germline CDR1 and CDR2: LNHDA and SQIVND (reference sequence). CDR3 size: 14 residues. As DNA, the CDR3 is TGTGCCAGTAGTATCTCCGACAGGGCCAATGAGCAGTTCTTC. As protein: CASSISDRANEQFF.

CDR3 sequence (DNA): TGTGCCAGCTCACCACGACAGACCTACGAGCAGTACTTC. This gives the protein CASSPRQTYEQYF. The genes are TRBV18 and TRBJ2-7, with D possibly TRBD1 on 5 matching bases. The CDR3 has 13 amino acids. CDR1 and CDR2 (germline): KGHSH, LQKENI. V gave up 1 base and J gave up 2 bases, with 6 bases separating them. The full variable domain, with the rest looked up from reference TRBV18 and TRBJ2-7, is NAGVMQNPRHLVRRRGQEARLRCSPMKGHSHVYWYRQLPEEGLKFMVYLQKENIIDESGMPKERFSAEFPKEGPSILRIQQVVRGDSAAYFCASSPRQTYEQYFGPGTRLTVT.

The V call is TRBV2, the J call TRBJ1-4, with D possibly being TRBD1 (5 bases). V was shortened by 6 bases and J by 5 bases, with 10 bases between the two germline ends. Per the germline V gene, CDR1 is SNHLY and CDR2 is FYNNEI. CDR3 length equals 13 residues. CDR3: CASSRGRNEKLFF. CDR3 coding DNA: TGTGCCAGCAGCCGGGGCCGAAATGAAAAACTGTTTTTT.

The J gene is TRBJ1-3, the V gene TRBV4-1; 11 bases agree with TRBD1. CDR3 length equals 14 residues. The V gene's germline CDR1 is MGHRA and CDR2 YSYEKL. Trimming took 4 bases from V and 6 from J; bases not matched to a gene: 2. DNA of the CDR3: TGCGCCAGCAGCCGAGGACAGGGGGCAAACACCATATATTTT. It encodes CASSRGQGANTIYF.

This clone was recorded once. The rearrangement links TRBV19 to TRBJ2-5, with 8 nucleotides matching TRBD1. The CDR3 is made up of 15 amino acids. Unmatched junction bases numbered 3, after V lost 1 base and J lost 2 bases. Looked up from germline, CDR1 is LNHDA and CDR2 is SQIVND (reference sequence). The CDR3: CASSIGTGKQETQYF. CDR3 in DNA: TGTGCCAGTAGTATAGGGACAGGGAAACAAGAGACCCAGTACTTC.

This chain joins TRBV5-1 and TRBJ1-1; no clear D. Germline values: CDR1 SGHRS, CDR2 YFSETQ. V gave up 4 bases and J gave up 2 bases, with 15 bases separating them. The CDR3 consists of 15 residues. CDR3 bases: TGCGCCAGCAGCCCCTGGACGGGGAGCAACACTGAAGCTTTCTTT. It codes for CASSPWTGSNTEAFF.

The J gene is TRBJ1-2, the V gene TRBV27; TRBD1 matches 8 bases. The CDR3 extends over 16 amino acids. The germline V gene has CDR1 MNHEY and CDR2 SMNVEV (reference sequence). Trimming at V came to 5 bases and at J to 2 bases, leaving 10 bases not matched to a gene. CDR3: CASSRGRGLPNYGYTF. The CDR3 region has the DNA TGTGCCAGCAGTAGGGGCAGGGGGCTCCCCAACTATGGCTACACCTTC.

The chain carries TRBV7-2 and TRBJ1-1, with 7 positions matching TRBD1. This CDR3 has 13 residues. Losses at the gene ends were 1 base for V and 10 bases for J; bases not matched to a gene: 6. Germline V gene data show CDR1 as SGHTA and CDR2 as FQGNSA. The CDR3 region has the DNA TGTGCCAGCAGCTTAGGAGCAGGGGGGACAGCTTTCTTT. Protein sequence: CASSLGAGGTAFF. Drawing the rest from reference TRBV7-2 and TRBJ1-1, the complete variable domain is GAGVSQSPSNKVTEKGKDVELRCDPISGHTALYWYRQSLGQGLEFLIYFQGNSAPDKSGLPSDRFSAERTGGSVSTLTIQRTQQEDSAVYLCASSLGAGGTAFFGQGTRLTVV.

This rearrangement joins TRBV5-1 to TRBJ1-1; D not certain. V dropped 1 base and J dropped 0 bases, with 7 bases sitting between them. Germline-derived CDR1 and CDR2 are SGHRS and YFSETQ. This CDR3 comprises 14 residues. CDR3 protein: CASSLQVMNTEAFF. In DNA, the CDR3 is TGCGCCAGCAGCTTGCAGGTTATGAACACTGAAGCTTTCTTT.

The V and J genes are TRBV5-1 and TRBJ2-5, with TRBD2 identical over 7 bases. Germline V lookup: CDR1 SGHRS, CDR2 YFSETQ. The CDR3 runs 15 residues. J was trimmed by 3 bases and V by 2 bases; bases with no gene match: 7. CDR3 in DNA: TGCGCCAGCAGCTTAAGGCGCGGGGGTGAAGAGACCCAGTACTTC. Protein product: CASSLRRGGEETQYF.